This T cell receptor beta chain was sequenced for a study of T-cell reconstitution after alpha-beta-depleted transplantation in children. During its preparation, the TCRbeta library received unique molecular identifiers. TCRdb analysed the PCR reads with MiXCR anew, one entry per CDR3 protein. Of hundreds of thousands of distinct CDR3 sequences listed, approximately 32% are singletons. The germline gives CDR1 SGHTA, CDR2 FQGNSA. V shed 6 bases and J shed 11 bases, with 16 bases lying between them. The CDR3 runs 12 residues. The clonotype was recovered from a human donor who donated a stem cell graft to a child with aplastic anemia. The gene calls are TRBV7-2 and TRBJ1-1, with D hard to call. The specimen comprised PBMCs from the stem cell graft donor, sampled from the stem cell graft. Here the CDR3 DNA reads TGTGCCAGCAGTCTGATGGAGTTTGAGGCTTTCTTT. Amino acids: CASSLMEFEAFF.